Given below is one T cell receptor (beta chain) in context. Antigen: not known. This sample stems from a study of cytomegalovirus exposure and HLA in healthy donors. Germline V gene lookup returns CDR1 MDHEN and CDR2 SYDVKM. V lost 5 bases to trimming and J lost 2 bases; unmatched junction nucleotides: 13. The CDR3 totals 17 residues. Study-level results: Cytomegalovirus association was assigned to under 200 TCR beta chains.

The protocol was immunoSEQ multiplex PCR, while the TCRdb copy is restricted to in-frame clones and leaves out a portion. Here the sample spans under 200,000 clones, around nine tenths being singletons. V is TRBV28 and J is TRBJ2-7; 9 positions agree with TRBD1. The TCR was taken from a man aged 18 to 35 in good health and CMV-seropositive. The specimen was PBMCs. The CDR3 reads CASSTVPGQGTPYEQYF. The CDR3 DNA reads as TGTGCCAGCAGTACCGTCCCGGGACAGGGTACTCCCTACGAGCAGTACTTC.